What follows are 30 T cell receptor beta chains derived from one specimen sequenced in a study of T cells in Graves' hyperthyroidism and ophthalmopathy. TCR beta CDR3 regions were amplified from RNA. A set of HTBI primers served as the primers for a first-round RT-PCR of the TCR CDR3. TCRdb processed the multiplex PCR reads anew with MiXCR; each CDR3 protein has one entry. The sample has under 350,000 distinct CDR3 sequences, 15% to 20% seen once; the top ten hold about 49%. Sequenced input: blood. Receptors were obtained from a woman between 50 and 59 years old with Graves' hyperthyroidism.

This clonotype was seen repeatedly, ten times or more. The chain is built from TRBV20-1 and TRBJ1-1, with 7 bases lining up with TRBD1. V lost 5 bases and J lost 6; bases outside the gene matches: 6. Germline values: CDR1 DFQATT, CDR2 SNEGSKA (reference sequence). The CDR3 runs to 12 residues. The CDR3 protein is CSASQGRSEAFF. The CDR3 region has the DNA TGCAGTGCTTCACAGGGGCGATCTGAAGCTTTCTTT.

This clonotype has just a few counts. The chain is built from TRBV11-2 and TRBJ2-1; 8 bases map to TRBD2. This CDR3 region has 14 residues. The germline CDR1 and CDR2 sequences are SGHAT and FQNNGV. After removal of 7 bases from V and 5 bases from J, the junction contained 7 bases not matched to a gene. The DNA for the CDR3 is TGTGCCAGCACCGCCGGGGGGGGGCACAATGAGCAGTTCTTC. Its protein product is CASTAGGGHNEQFF.

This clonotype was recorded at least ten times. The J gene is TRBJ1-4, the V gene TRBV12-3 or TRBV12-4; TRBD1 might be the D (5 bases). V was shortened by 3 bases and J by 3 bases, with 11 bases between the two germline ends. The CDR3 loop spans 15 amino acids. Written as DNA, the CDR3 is TGTGCCAGCAGTTTCCAGCGGGGGGCTAATGAAAAACTGTTTTTT. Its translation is CASSFQRGANEKLFF.

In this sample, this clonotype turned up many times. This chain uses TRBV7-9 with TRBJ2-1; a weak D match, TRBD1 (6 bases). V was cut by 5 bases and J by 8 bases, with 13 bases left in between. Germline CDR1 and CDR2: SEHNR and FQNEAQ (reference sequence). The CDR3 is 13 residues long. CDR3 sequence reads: CASSDGQSDEQFF. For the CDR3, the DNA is TGTGCCAGCAGCGATGGACAGTCCGATGAGCAGTTCTTC.

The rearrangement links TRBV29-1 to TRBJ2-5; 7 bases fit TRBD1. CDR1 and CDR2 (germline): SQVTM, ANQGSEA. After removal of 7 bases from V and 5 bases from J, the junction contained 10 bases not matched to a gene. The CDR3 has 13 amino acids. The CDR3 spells CSALQGLGETQYF. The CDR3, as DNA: TGCAGCGCCCTACAGGGGTTAGGGGAGACCCAGTACTTC.

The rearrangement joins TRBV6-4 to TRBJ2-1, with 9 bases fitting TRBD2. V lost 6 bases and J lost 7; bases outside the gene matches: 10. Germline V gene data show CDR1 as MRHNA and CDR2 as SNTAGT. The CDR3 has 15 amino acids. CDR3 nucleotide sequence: TGTGCCAGCAGCTCAATAGCGGGGGCCGGGAATGAGCAGTTCTTC. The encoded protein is CASSSIAGAGNEQFF.

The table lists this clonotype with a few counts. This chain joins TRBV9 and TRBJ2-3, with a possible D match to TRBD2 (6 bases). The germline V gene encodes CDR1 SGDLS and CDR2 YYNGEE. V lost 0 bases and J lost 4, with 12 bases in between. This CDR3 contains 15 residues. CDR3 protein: CASSVGLRGSDTQYF. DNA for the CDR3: TGTGCCAGCAGCGTAGGGTTGCGGGGCTCAGATACGCAGTATTTT.

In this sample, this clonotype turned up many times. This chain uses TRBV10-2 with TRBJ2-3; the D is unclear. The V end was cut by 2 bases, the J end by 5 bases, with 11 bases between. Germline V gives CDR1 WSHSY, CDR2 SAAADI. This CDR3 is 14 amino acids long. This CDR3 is CASSEASQEDTQYF. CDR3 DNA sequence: TGCGCCAGCAGTGAGGCAAGCCAAGAAGATACGCAGTATTTT.

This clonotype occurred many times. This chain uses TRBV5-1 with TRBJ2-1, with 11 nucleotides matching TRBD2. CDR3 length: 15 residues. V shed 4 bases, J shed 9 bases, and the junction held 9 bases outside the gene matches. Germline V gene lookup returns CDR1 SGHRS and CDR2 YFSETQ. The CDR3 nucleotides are TGCGCCAGCAGCGATCTCACTAGCGGGAGAAGTGAGCAGTTCTTC. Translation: CASSDLTSGRSEQFF. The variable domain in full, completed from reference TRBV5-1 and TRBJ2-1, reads KAGVTQTPRYLIKTRGQQVTLSCSPISGHRSVSWYQQTPGQGLQFLFEYFSETQRNKGNFPGRFSGRQFSNSRSEMNVSTLELGDSALYLCASSDLTSGRSEQFFGPGTRLTVL.

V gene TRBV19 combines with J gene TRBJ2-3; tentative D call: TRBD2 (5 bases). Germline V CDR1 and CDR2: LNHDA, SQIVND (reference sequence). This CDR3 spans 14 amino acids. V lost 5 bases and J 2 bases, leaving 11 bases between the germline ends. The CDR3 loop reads CASSPPDFTDTQYF. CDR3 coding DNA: TGTGCCAGTAGTCCCCCGGACTTCACAGATACGCAGTATTTT.

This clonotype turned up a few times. This CDR3 is CASSPPDGDNQPQHF. The CDR3 coding sequence is TGTGCCAGCAGCCCTCCGGACGGAGACAATCAGCCCCAGCATTTT. V is TRBV6-1 and J is TRBJ1-5; D not certain. V gave up 6 bases and J gave up 3 bases, with 15 bases separating them. Per the germline V gene, CDR1 is MNHNS and CDR2 is SASEGT. The CDR3 sequence is 15 residues long.

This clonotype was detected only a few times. CDR3 sequence: CASLQNSGNTIYF. The DNA for the CDR3 is TGTGCCAGCCTCCAGAACTCTGGAAACACCATATATTTT. This chain links TRBV6-1 with TRBJ1-3; D call uncertain. The CDR3 consists of 13 residues. Germline V gene data show CDR1 as MNHNS and CDR2 as SASEGT. Trimming shortened V by 8 bases and J by 0 bases, and 8 bases separated the two germline ends.

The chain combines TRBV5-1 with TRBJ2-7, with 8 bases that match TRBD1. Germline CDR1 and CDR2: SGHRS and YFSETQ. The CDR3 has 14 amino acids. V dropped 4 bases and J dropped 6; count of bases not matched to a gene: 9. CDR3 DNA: TGCGCCAGCAGCGACGGACAGGGATCGTCCGAGCAGTACTTC. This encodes CASSDGQGSSEQYF.

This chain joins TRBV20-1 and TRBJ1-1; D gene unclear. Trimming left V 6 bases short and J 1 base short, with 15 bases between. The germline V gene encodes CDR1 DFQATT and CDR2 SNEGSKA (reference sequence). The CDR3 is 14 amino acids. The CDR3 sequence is CSATRPPSNTEAFF. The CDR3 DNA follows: TGCAGTGCCACCCGTCCGCCATCGAACACTGAAGCTTTCTTT.

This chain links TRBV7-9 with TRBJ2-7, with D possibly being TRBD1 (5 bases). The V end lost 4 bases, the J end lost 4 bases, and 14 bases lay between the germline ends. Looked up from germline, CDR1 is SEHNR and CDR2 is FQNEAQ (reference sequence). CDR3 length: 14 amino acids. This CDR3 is CASSSEDQGYEQYF. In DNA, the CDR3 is TGTGCCAGCAGCTCAGAGGACCAGGGATACGAGCAGTACTTC.

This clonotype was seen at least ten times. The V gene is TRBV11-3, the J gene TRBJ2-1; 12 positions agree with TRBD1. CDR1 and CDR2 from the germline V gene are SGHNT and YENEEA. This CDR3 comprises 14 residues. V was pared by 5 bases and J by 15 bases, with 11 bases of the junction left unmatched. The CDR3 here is CASSKGTGGAYPFF. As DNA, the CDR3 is TGTGCCAGCAGCAAGGGGACAGGGGGCGCTTATCCGTTCTTC.

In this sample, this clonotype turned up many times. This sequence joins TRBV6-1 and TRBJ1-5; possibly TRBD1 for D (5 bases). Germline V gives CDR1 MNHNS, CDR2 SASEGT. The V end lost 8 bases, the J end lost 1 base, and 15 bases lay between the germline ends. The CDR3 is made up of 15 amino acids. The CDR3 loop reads CASDPMGGSNQPQHF. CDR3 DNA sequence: TGTGCCAGCGATCCCATGGGGGGGAGCAATCAGCCCCAGCATTTT.

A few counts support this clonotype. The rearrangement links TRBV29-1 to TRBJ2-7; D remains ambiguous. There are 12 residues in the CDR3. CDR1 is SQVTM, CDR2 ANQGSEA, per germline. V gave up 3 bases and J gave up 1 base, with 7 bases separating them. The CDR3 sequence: CSVELGSYEQYF. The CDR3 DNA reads TGCAGCGTTGAGCTGGGGTCCTACGAGCAGTACTTC.

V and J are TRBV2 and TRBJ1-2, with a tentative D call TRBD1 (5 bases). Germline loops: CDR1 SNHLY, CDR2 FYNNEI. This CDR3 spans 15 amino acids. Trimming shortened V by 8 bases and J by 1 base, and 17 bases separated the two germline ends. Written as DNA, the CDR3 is TGTGCCAGCCGGCCCCTGGCGGGGGTTAACTATGGCTACACCTTC. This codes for CASRPLAGVNYGYTF.

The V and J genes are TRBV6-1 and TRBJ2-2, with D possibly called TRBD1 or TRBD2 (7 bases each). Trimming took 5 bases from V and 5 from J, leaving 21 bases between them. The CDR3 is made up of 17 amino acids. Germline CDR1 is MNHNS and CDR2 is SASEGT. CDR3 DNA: TGTGCCAGCAGTCCCTTCCAGACAGGGAGGGGGACCGGGGAGCTGTTTTTT. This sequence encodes CASSPFQTGRGTGELFF.

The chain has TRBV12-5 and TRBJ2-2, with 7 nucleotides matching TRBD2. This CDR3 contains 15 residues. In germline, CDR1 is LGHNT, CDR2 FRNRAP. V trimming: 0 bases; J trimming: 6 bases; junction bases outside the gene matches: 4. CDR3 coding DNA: TGTGCTAGTGGTTTGGTACTGGGGGGGGCCGGGGAGCTGTTTTTT. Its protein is CASGLVLGGAGELFF.

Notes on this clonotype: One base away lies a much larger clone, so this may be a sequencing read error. The CDR3 DNA sequence: TGTGCCAGCTCATCTCCAGGGAGGCCCCAACCCTACAATGAGCAGTTCTTC. Protein: CASSSPGRPQPYNEQFF. The chain links TRBV18 to TRBJ2-1; possible D gene TRBD2, 6 bases. This CDR3 region has 17 residues. The germline gives CDR1 KGHSH, CDR2 LQKENI. With 5 bases removed from V and 2 bases from J, the gap between germline ends came to 19 bases.

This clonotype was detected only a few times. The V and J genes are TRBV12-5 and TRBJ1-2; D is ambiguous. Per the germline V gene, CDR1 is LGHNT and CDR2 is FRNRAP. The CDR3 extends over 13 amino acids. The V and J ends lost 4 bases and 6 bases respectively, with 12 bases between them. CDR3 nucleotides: TGTGCTAGTGGTTGGAAGCTACTTGATGGCTACACCTTC. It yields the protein CASGWKLLDGYTF.

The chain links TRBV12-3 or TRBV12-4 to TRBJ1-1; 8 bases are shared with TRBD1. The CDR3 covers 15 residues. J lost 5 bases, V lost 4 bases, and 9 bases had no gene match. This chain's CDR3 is CASSSSGGAETEAFF. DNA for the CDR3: TGTGCCAGCAGTTCCTCAGGGGGCGCTGAAACTGAAGCTTTCTTT.

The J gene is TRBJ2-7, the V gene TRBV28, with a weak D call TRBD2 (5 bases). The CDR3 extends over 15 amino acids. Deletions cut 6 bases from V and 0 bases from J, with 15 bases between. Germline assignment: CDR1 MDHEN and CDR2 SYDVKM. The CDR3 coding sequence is TGTGCCAGCAGGTCTGAAACGGGGAGCTCCTACGAGCAGTACTTC. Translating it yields CASRSETGSSYEQYF.

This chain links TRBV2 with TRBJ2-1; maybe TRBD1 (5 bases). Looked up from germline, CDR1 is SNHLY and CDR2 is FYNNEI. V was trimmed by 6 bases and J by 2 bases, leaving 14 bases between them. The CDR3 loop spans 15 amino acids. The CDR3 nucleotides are TGTGCCAGCAGCCTTACAGGCGTTGCCTACAATGAGCAGTTCTTC. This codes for CASSLTGVAYNEQFF.

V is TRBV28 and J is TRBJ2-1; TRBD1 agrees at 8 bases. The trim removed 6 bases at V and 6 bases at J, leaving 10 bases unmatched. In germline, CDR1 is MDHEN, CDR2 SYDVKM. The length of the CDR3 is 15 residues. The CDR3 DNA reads TGTGCCAGCAGCTCGGGACAGGCCCATTTCAATGAGCAGTTCTTC. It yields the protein CASSSGQAHFNEQFF.

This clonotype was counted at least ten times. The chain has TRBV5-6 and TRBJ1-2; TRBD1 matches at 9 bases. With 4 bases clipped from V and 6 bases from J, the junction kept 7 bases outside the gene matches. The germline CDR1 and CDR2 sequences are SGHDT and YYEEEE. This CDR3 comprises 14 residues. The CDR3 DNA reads TGTGCCAGCAGCCAAAGACAGGGGGATGATGGCTACACCTTC. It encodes CASSQRQGDDGYTF.

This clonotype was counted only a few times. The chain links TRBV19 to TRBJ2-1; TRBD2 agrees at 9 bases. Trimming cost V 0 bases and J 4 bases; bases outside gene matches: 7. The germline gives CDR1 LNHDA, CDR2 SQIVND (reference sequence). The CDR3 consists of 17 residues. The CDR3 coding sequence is TGTGCCAGTAGTATAGATCTGGGTCTAGCGGGGTACAATGAGCAGTTCTTC. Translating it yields CASSIDLGLAGYNEQFF.

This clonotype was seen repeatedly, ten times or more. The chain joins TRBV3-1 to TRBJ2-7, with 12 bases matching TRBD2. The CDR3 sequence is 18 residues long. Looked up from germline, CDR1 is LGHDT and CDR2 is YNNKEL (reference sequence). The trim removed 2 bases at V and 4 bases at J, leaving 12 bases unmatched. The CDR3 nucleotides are TGTGCCAGCAGCCAATGGGGCTGGACTAGCGGGAACCCTTACGAGCAGTACTTC. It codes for CASSQWGWTSGNPYEQYF.